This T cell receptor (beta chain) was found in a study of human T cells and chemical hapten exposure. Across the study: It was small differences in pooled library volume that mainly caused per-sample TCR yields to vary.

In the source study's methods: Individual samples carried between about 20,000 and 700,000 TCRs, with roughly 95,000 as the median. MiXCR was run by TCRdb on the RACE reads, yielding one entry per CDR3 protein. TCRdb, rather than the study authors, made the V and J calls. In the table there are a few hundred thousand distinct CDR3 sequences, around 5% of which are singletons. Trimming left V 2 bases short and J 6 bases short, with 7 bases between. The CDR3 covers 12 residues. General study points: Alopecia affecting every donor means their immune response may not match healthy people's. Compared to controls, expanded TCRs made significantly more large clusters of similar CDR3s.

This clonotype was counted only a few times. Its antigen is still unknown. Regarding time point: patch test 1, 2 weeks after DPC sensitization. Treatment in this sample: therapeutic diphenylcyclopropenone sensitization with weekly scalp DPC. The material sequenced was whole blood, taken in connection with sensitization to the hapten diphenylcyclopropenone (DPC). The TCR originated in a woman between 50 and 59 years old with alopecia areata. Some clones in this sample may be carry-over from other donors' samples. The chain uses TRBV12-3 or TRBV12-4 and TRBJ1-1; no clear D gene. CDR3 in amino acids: CASSLRFSEAFF. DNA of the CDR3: TGTGCCAGCAGTTTACGGTTCTCTGAAGCTTTCTTT.